The 18 T cell receptor beta chains presented below share a single source sample, sequenced in a study of CD4 T cell repertoires in COVID-19. This table comes from immunoSEQ multiplex PCR, and its TCRdb copy is limited to in-frame clones, with some not included. Of some 71,000 clones listed, approximately 83% are singletons. The specimen comprised CD4+ T cells from peripheral blood, sampled after recovery from COVID-19. The origin of the receptors is a human donor who had COVID-19.

This chain links TRBV28 with TRBJ1-2, with 9 bases aligning to TRBD1. The V and J ends lost 4 bases and 5 bases, in that order; junction bases with no gene match: 14. The CDR3 has 17 residues. CDR1 is MDHEN and CDR2 is SYDVKM in the germline V gene. The CDR3 sequence: CASSSISTDRGGYGYTF. The CDR3 DNA reads TGTGCCAGCAGTTCAATATCAACTGACAGGGGGGGTTATGGCTACACCTTC.

The V call is TRBV29-1, the J call TRBJ2-3; 8 bases line up with TRBD2. The CDR3 sequence is 16 residues long. V shed 2 bases, J shed 2 bases, and the junction held 9 bases outside the gene matches. Germline CDR1 SQVTM, CDR2 ANQGSEA. CDR3 sequence: CSVELAGYTFTDTQYF. The CDR3 DNA reads as TGCAGCGTTGAACTAGCGGGCTACACATTCACAGATACGCAGTATTTT.

This rearrangement joins TRBV28 to TRBJ1-4, with 9 bases matching TRBD1. V was pared by 3 bases and J by 1 base, with 6 bases of the junction left unmatched. This CDR3 region has 17 residues. Germline CDR1 is MDHEN and CDR2 is SYDVKM. The chain's CDR3 is CASSFAQGAGTNEKLFF. CDR3 in DNA: TGTGCCAGCAGTTTCGCACAGGGGGCGGGAACTAATGAAAAACTGTTTTTT.

The chain couples TRBV11-2 to TRBJ2-7; 8 bases match TRBD2. The CDR3 is 15 residues long. Germline lookup yields CDR1 SGHAT and CDR2 FQNNGV. The ends lost 2 bases at V and 2 bases at J; junction bases unmatched: 5. The CDR3 DNA is TGTGCCAGCAGCTTAAGTACAGCGGGAGCCTACGAGCAGTACTTC. It specifies CASSLSTAGAYEQYF. The whole variable domain, filled in from reference TRBV11-2 and TRBJ2-7, reads EAGVAQSPRYKIIEKRQSVAFWCNPISGHATLYWYQQILGQGPKLLIQFQNNGVVDDSQLPKDRFSAERLKGVDSTLKIQPAKLEDSAVYLCASSLSTAGAYEQYFGPGTRLTVT.

This clone was seen a single time. One end of the junction fails to match germline, which may point to a read error. The chain employs TRBV5-1 and TRBJ2-2; TRBD1 agrees at 7 bases. CDR1 SGHRS and CDR2 YFSETQ come from the germline V gene. The CDR3 spans 15 residues. For the CDR3, the DNA is TGCGCCAGCAGCTTGGGCAGGGGGAACGCCGGGGAGCTGTTTTTT. Amino acids: CASSLGRGNAGELFF.

The chain is built from TRBV2 and TRBJ2-3; 15 bases are a match to TRBD2. V shed 5 bases, J shed 1 base, and the junction held 4 bases outside the gene matches. The CDR3 spans 17 residues. Per germline, CDR1 SNHLY and CDR2 FYNNEI. The CDR3 protein is CASSRWTSGRGTDTQYF. The CDR3 coding sequence is TGTGCCAGCAGTAGATGGACTAGCGGGAGGGGCACAGATACGCAGTATTTT.

The V and J genes are TRBV7-9 and TRBJ2-1; 8 bases align to TRBD2. The V gene's germline CDR1 is SEHNR and CDR2 FQNEAQ (reference sequence). With V trimmed by 1 base and J by 10 bases, 15 bases remained unmatched. The length of the CDR3 is 17 residues. For the CDR3, the DNA is TGTGCCAGCAGCTTAGGCAGCGGGGGTCTCCTCAGCAGGGAGCAGTTCTTC. Translated: CASSLGSGGLLSREQFF.

This clone was seen more than once but under ten times. CDR3: CASSSDPAGSYEQYF. CDR3 nucleotides: TGTGCCAGCAGTTCGGACCCCGCGGGGTCCTACGAGCAGTACTTC. The chain uses TRBV5-4 and TRBJ2-7, with a tentative D call TRBD2 (6 bases). Germline assignment: CDR1 SGHNT and CDR2 YYREEE (reference sequence). The V end lost 5 bases, the J end lost 1 base, and 16 bases lay between the germline ends. This CDR3 has 15 amino acids.

The chain recombines TRBV3-1 (or the pseudogene TRBV3-2) with TRBJ2-7; possibly TRBD1 for D (6 bases). The CDR3 loop spans 14 amino acids. Germline assignment: CDR1 LGHDT and CDR2 YNNKEL (reference sequence). V lost 1 base, J lost 2 bases, and 9 bases lay in between. CDR3 in amino acids: CASSQVTGPYEQYF. The CDR3 nucleotides read TGTGCCAGCAGCCAAGTAACAGGGCCCTACGAGCAGTACTTC.

The J gene is TRBJ2-5, the V gene TRBV6-1, with 8 bases identical to TRBD2. In germline, CDR1 is MNHNS, CDR2 SASEGT. CDR3 length: 17 residues. With 3 bases clipped from V and 5 bases from J, the junction kept 14 bases outside the gene matches. The CDR3 coding sequence is TGTGCCAGCAGTGACCAATCCTGGGTAGCGGGGCCGGAGACCCAGTACTTC. The encoded protein is CASSDQSWVAGPETQYF.

The chain carries TRBV6-5 and TRBJ1-5, with 10 bases matching TRBD1. There are 15 residues in the CDR3. V dropped 8 bases and J dropped 4; count of bases not matched to a gene: 8. Germline CDR1 and CDR2: MNHEY and SVGAGI. Here the CDR3 reads CASSDWGQGNQPQHF. CDR3 nucleotide sequence: TGTGCCAGCTCCGACTGGGGACAGGGGAATCAGCCCCAGCATTTT.

The rearrangement uses TRBV5-1 and TRBJ1-2; TRBD1 agrees at 9 bases. Germline lookup yields CDR1 SGHRS and CDR2 YFSETQ. This CDR3 has 13 residues. With V trimmed by 4 bases and J by 8 bases, 6 bases remained unmatched. The DNA for the CDR3 is TGCGCCAGCAGCAGGACAGGGGAGGAGGGCTACACCTTC. It yields the protein CASSRTGEEGYTF.

V is TRBV29-1 and J is TRBJ1-5; the D is unclear. V shed 6 bases and J shed 1 base, with 7 bases lying between them. The germline V gene has CDR1 SQVTM and CDR2 ANQGSEA. The CDR3 extends over 12 amino acids. The CDR3 DNA follows: TGCAGCGTGGGAGGAAGCAATCAGCCCCAGCATTTT. Amino acid sequence: CSVGGSNQPQHF.

V and J are TRBV20-1 and TRBJ1-2; the D gene is possibly TRBD1 (5 bases). The CDR3 spans 11 residues. CDR1 is DFQATT, CDR2 SNEGSKA, per germline (reference sequence). Trimming left V 3 bases short and J 7 bases short, with 9 bases between. For the CDR3, the DNA is TGCAGTGCTAGTGACAGAAGTGGCTACACCTTC. Translated, it gives CSASDRSGYTF.

V gene TRBV14 combines with J gene TRBJ2-6; D not certain. Germline V lookup: CDR1 SGHDN, CDR2 FVKESK. This CDR3 is built from 13 residues. Trimming cost V 5 bases and J 3 bases, with 5 bases left between them. The CDR3 protein is CASSYGGANVLTF. CDR3 bases: TGTGCCAGCAGCTACGGTGGGGCCAACGTCCTGACTTTC.

Here the CDR3 reads CASSLSQETGSSPLHF. The CDR3, as DNA: TGTGCCAGCAGTTTATCGCAGGAGACAGGGTCCTCACCCCTCCACTTT. The rearrangement links TRBV27 to TRBJ1-6; 7 nucleotides match TRBD1. CDR3 length: 16 residues. Germline loops: CDR1 MNHEY, CDR2 SMNVEV (reference sequence). Germline trimming cut 0 bases from V and 10 bases from J; bases unmatched to any gene: 9.

V usage is TRBV18 and J usage is TRBJ1-4; D remains ambiguous. This CDR3 is built from 14 residues. Germline V gene sequence: CDR1 KGHSH, CDR2 LQKENI. Trimming shortened V by 1 base and J by 3 bases, and 6 bases separated the two germline ends. The CDR3 protein is CASSPLGSNEKLFF. As DNA, the CDR3 is TGTGCCAGCTCACCACTTGGCTCTAATGAAAAACTGTTTTTT.

The J gene is TRBJ2-1, the V gene TRBV5-1, with unresolved D. Per the germline V gene, CDR1 is SGHRS and CDR2 is YFSETQ. The length of the CDR3 is 16 residues. The ends were cut back, 4 bases at V and 0 bases at J, with 14 bases in the middle. CDR3 in DNA: TGCGCCAGCAGCCCCGCAGCCCCGTCCTCCTACAATGAGCAGTTCTTC. Protein: CASSPAAPSSYNEQFF.